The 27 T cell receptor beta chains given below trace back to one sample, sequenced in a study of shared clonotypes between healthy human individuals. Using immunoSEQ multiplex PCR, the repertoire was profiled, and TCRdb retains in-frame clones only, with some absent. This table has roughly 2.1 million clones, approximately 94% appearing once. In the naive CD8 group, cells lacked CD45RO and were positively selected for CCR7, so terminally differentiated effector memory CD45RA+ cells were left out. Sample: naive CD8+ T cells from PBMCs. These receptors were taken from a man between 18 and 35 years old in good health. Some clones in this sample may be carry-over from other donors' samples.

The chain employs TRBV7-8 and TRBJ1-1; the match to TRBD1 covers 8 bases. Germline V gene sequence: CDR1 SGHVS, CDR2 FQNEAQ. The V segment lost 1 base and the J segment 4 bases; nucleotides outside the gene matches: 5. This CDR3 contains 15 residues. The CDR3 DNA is TGTGCCAGCAGCTTAGGACAGGGGATCGGCACTGAAGCTTTCTTT. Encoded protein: CASSLGQGIGTEAFF.

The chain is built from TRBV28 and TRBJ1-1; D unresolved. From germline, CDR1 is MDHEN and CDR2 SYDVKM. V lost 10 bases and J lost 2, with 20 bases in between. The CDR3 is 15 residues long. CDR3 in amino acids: CATEEPIRVNTEAFF. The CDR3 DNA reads TGTGCCACCGAAGAACCAATAAGGGTAAACACTGAAGCTTTCTTT.

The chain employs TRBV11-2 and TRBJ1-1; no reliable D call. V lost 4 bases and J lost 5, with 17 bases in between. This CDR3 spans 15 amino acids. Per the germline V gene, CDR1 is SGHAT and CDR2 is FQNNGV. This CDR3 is CASSSSRVLLTEAFF. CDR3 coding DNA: TGTGCCAGCAGCTCTTCCCGGGTCCTCCTAACTGAAGCTTTCTTT. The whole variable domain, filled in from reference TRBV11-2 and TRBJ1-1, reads EAGVAQSPRYKIIEKRQSVAFWCNPISGHATLYWYQQILGQGPKLLIQFQNNGVVDDSQLPKDRFSAERLKGVDSTLKIQPAKLEDSAVYLCASSSSRVLLTEAFFGQGTRLTVV.

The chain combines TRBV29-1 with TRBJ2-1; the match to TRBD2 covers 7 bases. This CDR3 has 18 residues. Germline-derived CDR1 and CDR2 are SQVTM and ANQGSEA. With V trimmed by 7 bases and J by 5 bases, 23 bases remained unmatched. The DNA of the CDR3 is TGCAGCGAAAGACAATGGTCAGGGCGGGACTACTGGAACAATGAGCAGTTCTTC. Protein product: CSERQWSGRDYWNNEQFF.

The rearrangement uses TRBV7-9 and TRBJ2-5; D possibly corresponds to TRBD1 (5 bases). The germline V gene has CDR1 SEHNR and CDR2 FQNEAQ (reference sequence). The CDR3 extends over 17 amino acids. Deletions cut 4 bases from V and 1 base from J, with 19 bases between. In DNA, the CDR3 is TGTGCCAGCAGCTCATTATTGACGGACACCTCCCAAGAGACCCAGTACTTC. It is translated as CASSSLLTDTSQETQYF.

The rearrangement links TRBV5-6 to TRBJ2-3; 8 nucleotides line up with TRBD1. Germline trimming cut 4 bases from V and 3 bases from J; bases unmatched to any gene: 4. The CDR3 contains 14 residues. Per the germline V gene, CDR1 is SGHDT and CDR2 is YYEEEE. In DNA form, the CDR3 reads TGTGCCAGCAGCCGGGACAGGACGACAGATACGCAGTATTTT. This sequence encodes CASSRDRTTDTQYF.

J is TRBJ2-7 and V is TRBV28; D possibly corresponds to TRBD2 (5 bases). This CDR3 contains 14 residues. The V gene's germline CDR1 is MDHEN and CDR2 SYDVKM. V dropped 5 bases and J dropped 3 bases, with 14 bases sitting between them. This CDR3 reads CASSTLGLRYEQYF. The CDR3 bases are TGTGCCAGCAGTACATTAGGACTTCGCTACGAGCAGTACTTC.

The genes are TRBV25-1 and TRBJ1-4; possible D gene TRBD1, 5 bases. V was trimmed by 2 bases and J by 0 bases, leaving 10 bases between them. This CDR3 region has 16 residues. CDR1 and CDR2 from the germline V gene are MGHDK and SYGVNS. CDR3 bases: TGTGCCAGCAGTGAAGGGGGAGAAGCAACTAATGAAAAACTGTTTTTT. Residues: CASSEGGEATNEKLFF.

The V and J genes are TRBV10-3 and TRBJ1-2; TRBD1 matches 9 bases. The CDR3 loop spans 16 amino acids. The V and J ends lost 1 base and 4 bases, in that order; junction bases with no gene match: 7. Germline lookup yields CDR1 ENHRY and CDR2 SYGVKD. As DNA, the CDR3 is TGTGCCATCAGTGAGTTCCGGGACAGGGAGGTCTATGGCTACACCTTC. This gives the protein CAISEFRDREVYGYTF.

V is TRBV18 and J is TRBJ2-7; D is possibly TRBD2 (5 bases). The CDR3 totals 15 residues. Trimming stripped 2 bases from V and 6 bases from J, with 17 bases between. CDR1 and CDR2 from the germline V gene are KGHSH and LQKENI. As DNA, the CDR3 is TGTGCCAGCTCACCAAAAGGGAGCCTCCCTCCCGAGCAGTACTTC. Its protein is CASSPKGSLPPEQYF.

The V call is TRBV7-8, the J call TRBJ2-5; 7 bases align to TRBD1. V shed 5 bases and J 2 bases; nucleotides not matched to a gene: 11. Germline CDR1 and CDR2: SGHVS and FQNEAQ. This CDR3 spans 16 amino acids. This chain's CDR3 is CASSADRVWGQETQYF. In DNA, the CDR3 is TGTGCCAGCAGCGCTGACAGGGTGTGGGGTCAAGAGACCCAGTACTTC.

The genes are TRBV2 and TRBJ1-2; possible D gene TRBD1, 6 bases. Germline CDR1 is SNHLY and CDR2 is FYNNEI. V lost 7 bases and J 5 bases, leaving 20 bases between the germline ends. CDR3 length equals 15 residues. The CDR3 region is CASTLGHQGPYGYTF. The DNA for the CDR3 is TGTGCCAGCACCCTGGGGCACCAGGGGCCATATGGCTACACCTTC.

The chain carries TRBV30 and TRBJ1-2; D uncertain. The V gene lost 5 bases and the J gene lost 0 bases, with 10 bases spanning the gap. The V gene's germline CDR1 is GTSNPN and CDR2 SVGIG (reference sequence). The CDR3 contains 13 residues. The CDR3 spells CAWSGGPNYGYTF. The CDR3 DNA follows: TGTGCCTGGTCTGGTGGCCCTAACTATGGCTACACCTTC.

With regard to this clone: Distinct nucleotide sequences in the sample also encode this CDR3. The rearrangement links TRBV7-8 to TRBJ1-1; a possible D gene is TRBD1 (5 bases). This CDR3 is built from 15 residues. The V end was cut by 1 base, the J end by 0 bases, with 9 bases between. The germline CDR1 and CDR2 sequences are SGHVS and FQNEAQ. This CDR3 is CASSLVRGMNTEAFF. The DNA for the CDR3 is TGTGCCAGCAGCTTAGTTCGGGGGATGAACACTGAAGCTTTCTTT.

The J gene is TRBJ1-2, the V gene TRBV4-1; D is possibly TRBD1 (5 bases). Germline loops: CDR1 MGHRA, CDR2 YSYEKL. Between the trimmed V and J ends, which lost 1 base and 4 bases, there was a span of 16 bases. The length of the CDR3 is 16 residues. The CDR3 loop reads CASSQGEGQRSYGYTF. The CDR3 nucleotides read TGCGCCAGCAGCCAAGGGGAGGGGCAAAGGAGCTATGGCTACACCTTC.

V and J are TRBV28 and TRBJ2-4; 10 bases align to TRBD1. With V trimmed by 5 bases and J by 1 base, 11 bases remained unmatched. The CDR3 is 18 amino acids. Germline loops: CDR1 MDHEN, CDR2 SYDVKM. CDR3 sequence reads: CASSPGQGVGGAKNIQYF. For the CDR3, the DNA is TGTGCCAGCAGTCCCGGACAGGGGGTTGGTGGGGCCAAAAACATTCAGTACTTC.

Here the CDR3 reads CASSVGGQGTEAFF. For the CDR3, the DNA is TGTGCCAGCAGCGTAGGAGGACAGGGGACTGAAGCTTTCTTT. The rearrangement joins TRBV9 to TRBJ1-1; TRBD1 matches 9 bases. The germline V gene has CDR1 SGDLS and CDR2 YYNGEE. After removal of 0 bases from V and 5 bases from J, the junction contained 2 bases not matched to a gene. There are 14 residues in the CDR3.

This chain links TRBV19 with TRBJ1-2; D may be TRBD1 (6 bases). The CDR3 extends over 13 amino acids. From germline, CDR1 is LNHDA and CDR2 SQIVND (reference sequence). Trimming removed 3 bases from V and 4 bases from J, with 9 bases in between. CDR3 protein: CASSITGTYGYTF. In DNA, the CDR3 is TGTGCCAGTAGTATTACAGGGACCTATGGCTACACCTTC.

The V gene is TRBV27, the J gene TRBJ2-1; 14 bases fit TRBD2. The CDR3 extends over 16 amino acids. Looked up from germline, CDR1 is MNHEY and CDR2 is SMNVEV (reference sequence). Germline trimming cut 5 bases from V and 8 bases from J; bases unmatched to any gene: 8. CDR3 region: CASSRPGTSGGDEQFF. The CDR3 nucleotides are TGTGCCAGCAGTCGACCCGGGACTAGCGGGGGAGATGAGCAGTTCTTC.

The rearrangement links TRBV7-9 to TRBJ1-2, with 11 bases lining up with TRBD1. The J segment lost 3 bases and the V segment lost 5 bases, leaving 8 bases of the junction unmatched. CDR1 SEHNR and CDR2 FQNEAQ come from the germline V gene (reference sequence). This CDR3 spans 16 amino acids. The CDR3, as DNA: TGTGCCAGCAGCCCTAGCCGGGGACAGGGGGACTATGGCTACACCTTC. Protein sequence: CASSPSRGQGDYGYTF. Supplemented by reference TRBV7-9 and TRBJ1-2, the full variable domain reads DTGVSQNPRHKITKRGQNVTFRCDPISEHNRLYWYRQTLGQGPEFLTYFQNEAQLEKSRLLSDRFSAERPKGSFSTLEIQRTEQGDSAMYLCASSPSRGQGDYGYTFGSGTRLTVV.

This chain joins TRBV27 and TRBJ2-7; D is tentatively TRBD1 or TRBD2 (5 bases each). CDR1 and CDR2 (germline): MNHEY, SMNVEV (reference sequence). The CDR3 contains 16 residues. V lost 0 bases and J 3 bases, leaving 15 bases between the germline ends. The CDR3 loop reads CASSLSRGVKNYEQYF. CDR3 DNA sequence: TGTGCCAGCAGTTTATCGCGAGGGGTGAAAAACTACGAGCAGTACTTC.

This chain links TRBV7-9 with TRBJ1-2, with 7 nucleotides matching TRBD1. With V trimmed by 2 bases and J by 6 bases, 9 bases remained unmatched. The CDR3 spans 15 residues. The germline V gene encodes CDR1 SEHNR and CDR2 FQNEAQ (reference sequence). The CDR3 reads CASSLPTGVGDGYTF. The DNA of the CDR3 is TGTGCCAGCAGCTTACCTACAGGGGTGGGAGATGGCTACACCTTC. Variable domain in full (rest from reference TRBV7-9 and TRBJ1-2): DTGVSQNPRHKITKRGQNVTFRCDPISEHNRLYWYRQTLGQGPEFLTYFQNEAQLEKSRLLSDRFSAERPKGSFSTLEIQRTEQGDSAMYLCASSLPTGVGDGYTFGSGTRLTVV.

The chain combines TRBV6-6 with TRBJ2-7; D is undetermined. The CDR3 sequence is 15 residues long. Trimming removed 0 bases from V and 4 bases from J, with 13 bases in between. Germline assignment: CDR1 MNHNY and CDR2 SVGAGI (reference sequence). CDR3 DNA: TGTGCCAGCAGTTACTCGAGTTTCGGACCTTACGAGCAGTACTTC. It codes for CASSYSSFGPYEQYF.

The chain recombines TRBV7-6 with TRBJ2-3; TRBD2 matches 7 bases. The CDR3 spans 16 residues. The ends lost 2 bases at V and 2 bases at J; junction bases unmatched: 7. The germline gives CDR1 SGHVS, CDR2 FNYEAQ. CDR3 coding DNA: TGTGCCAGCAGCTTATTTGAGGCGGGAGCCACAGATACGCAGTATTTT. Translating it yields CASSLFEAGATDTQYF. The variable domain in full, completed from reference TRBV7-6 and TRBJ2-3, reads GAGVSQSPRYKVTKRGQDVALRCDPISGHVSLYWYRQALGQGPEFLTYFNYEAQQDKSGLPNDRFSAERPEGSISTLTIQRTEQRDSAMYRCASSLFEAGATDTQYFGPGTRLTVL.

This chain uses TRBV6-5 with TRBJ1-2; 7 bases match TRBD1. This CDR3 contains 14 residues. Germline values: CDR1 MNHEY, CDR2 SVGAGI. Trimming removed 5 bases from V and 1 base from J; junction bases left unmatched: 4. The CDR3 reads CASSEQGLNYGYTF. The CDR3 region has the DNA TGTGCCAGCAGTGAACAGGGGCTTAACTATGGCTACACCTTC.

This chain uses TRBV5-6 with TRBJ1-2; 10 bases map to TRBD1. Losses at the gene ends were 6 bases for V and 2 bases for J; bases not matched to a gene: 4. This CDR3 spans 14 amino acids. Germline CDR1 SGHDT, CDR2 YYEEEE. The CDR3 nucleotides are TGTGCCAGCAACAGACAGGGGGCCAACTATGGCTACACCTTC. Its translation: CASNRQGANYGYTF.

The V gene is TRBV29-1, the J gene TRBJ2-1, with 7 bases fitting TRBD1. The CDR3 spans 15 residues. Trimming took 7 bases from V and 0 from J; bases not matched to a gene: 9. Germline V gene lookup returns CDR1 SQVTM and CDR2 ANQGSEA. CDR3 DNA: TGCAGCGCCCCTACAGGGGTTGGCTCCTACAATGAGCAGTTCTTC. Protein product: CSAPTGVGSYNEQFF.